The clone carrying this TCR beta chain was picked up a small number of times. The CDR3 consists of 14 residues. V lost 3 bases, J lost 7 bases, and 6 bases stayed unmatched. Looked up from germline, CDR1 is SGHRS and CDR2 is YFSETQ. The data originate from a study of blood T cell repertoires in COVID-19. Clones were read by immunoSEQ multiplex PCR, and TCRdb kept only the in-frame ones, dropping some. Of approximately 230,000 clones in the sample, roughly 87% were seen once. This TCR was sampled from a woman aged 25 to 39 with acute COVID-19. The V call is TRBV5-1, the J call TRBJ1-4; 7 nucleotides line up with TRBD1. The sequencing input was PBMCs or T cells enriched from blood (not recorded which). The CDR3, as DNA: TGCGCCAGCAGCTCGGGACAGCCAATTGAAAAACTGTTTTTT. Protein: CASSSGQPIEKLFF. The full variable domain, completed using reference TRBV5-1 and TRBJ1-4, is KAGVTQTPRYLIKTRGQQVTLSCSPISGHRSVSWYQQTPGQGLQFLFEYFSETQRNKGNFPGRFSGRQFSNSRSEMNVSTLELGDSALYLCASSSGQPIEKLFFGSGTQLSVL.